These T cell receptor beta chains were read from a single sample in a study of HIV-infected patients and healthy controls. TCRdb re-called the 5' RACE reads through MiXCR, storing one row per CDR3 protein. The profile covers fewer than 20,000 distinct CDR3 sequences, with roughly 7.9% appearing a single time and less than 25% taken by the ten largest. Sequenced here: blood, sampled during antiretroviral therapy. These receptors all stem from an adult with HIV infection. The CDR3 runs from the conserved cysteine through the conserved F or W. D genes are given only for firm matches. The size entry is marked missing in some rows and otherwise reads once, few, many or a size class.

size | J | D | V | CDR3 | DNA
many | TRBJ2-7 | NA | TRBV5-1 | CASSLRGYEQYF | TGCGCCAGCAGCTTGAGGGGCTACGAGCAGTACTTC
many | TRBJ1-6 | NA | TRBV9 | CASSFEQGGVGSPLHF | TGTGCCAGCAGCTTCGAACAGGGAGGGGTAGGTTCACCCCTCCACTTT
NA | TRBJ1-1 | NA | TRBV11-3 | CASSLGHSEAFF | TGTGCCAGCAGCTTAGGCCATTCTGAAGCTTTCTTT
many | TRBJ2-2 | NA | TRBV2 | CARPGLNTGELFF | TGTGCCAGACCCGGGCTGAACACCGGGGAGCTGTTTTTT
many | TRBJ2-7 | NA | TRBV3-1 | CASTPGAGFFGEQYF | TGTGCCAGCACCCCGGGGGCAGGGTTCTTCGGGGAGCAGTACTTC
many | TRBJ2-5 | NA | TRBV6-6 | CASSYSVGQETQYF | TGTGCCAGCAGTTACAGCGTCGGCCAAGAGACCCAGTACTTC
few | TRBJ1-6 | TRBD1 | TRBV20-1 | CSARDRDRGYSPLHF | TGCAGTGCTAGAGATCGGGACAGGGGATATTCACCCCTCCACTTT
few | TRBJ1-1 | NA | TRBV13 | CASSLFFQNADTEAFF | TGTGCCAGCAGCTTATTTTTCCAGAACGCGGACACTGAAGCTTTCTTT
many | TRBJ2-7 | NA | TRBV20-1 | CSARGPGNEQYF | TGCAGTGCTAGGGGGCCAGGGAACGAGCAGTACTTC
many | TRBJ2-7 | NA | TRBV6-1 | CASRRGGGEQYF | TGTGCCAGTCGGCGAGGGGGGGGTGAGCAGTACTTC
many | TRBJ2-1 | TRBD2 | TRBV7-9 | CASSLTSGGNEQFF | TGTGCCAGCAGTTTAACTAGCGGGGGCAATGAGCAGTTCTTC